This T cell receptor beta chain comes out of a study of STAT5B mutations in CD4+ large granular lymphocyte leukemia. TCRdb keeps only in-frame clones here, not all; method: immunoSEQ multiplex PCR. The data contain roughly 19,000 clones, around 70% of them seen just once; the ten biggest clones take up 30%. The sequencing sample was made of CD4+ T cells from blood buffy coats. The receptor was isolated from a human donor in good health.

CDR3: CASSSRQSSYNEQFF. In DNA, the CDR3 is TGTGCCAGCAGCTCGCGACAGAGCTCCTACAATGAGCAGTTCTTC. The rearrangement uses TRBV7-9 and TRBJ2-1; D may be TRBD1 (5 bases). This CDR3 has 15 amino acids. With 4 bases removed from V and 0 bases from J, the gap between germline ends came to 10 bases. Germline loops: CDR1 SEHNR, CDR2 FQNEAQ (reference sequence).